This T cell receptor (beta chain) came from a study of CD8+CD57+ T cells in acquired aplastic anemia. The CDR3 spans 12 residues. The V gene's germline CDR1 is SEHNR and CDR2 FQNEAQ (reference sequence). V was trimmed by 3 bases and J by 3 bases, leaving 5 bases between them. Genomic DNA provided the template from which TCR beta VDJ and CDR3 profiles were obtained. TCRdb redid the calling of the reads with MiXCR, one entry per CDR3 protein. The data hold about 180,000 distinct CDR3 sequences, with less than 65% observed a single time. This clonotype was recorded a few times. All sequencing subjects had displayed CD8+CD57+ cell expansion on flow cytometry. Everyone among the patients had severe acquired aplastic anemia.

The source material was sorted CD4+, CD8+, or CD8+CD57+ T cells (not recorded which) from PBMCs. The sequence was obtained from a human donor with aplastic anemia. V usage is TRBV7-9 and J usage is TRBJ1-1; no clear D. CDR3 protein: CASSLQDTEAFF. CDR3 DNA: TGTGCCAGCAGCTTGCAGGACACTGAAGCTTTCTTT.